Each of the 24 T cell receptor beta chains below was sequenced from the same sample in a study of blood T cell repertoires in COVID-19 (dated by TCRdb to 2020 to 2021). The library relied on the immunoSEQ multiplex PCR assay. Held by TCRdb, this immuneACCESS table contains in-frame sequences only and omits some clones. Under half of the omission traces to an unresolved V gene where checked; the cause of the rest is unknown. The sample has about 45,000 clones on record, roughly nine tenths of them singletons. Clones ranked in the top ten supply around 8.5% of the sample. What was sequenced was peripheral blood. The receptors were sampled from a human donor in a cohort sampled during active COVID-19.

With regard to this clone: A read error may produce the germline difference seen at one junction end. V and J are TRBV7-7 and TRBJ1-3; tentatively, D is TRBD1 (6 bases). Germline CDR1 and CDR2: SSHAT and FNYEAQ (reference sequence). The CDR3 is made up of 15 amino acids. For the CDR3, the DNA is TGTGCTAGCAGCTCCCACCCAGGGGCTGGAAACACCATATATTTT. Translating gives CASSSHPGAGNTIYF.

DNA of the CDR3: TGTGCCAGCAGCCTTAGCGGGGGGGGCGAGCAGTACTTC. This sequence encodes CASSLSGGGEQYF. The rearrangement links TRBV28 to TRBJ2-7; TRBD2 matches at 11 bases. Germline trimming cut 6 bases from V and 6 bases from J; bases unmatched to any gene: 4. The CDR3 has 13 residues. In germline, CDR1 is MDHEN, CDR2 SYDVKM.

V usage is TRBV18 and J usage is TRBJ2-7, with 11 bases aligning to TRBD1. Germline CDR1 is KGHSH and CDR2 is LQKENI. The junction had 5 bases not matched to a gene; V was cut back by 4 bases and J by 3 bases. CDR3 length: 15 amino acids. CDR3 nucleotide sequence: TGTGCCAGCTCACTAGGACAGGGGGCGGACTACGAGCAGTACTTC. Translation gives CASSLGQGADYEQYF.

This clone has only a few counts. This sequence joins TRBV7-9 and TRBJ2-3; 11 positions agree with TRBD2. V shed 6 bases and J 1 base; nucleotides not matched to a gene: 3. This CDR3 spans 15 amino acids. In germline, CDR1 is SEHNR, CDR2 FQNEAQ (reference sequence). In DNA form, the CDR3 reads TGTGCCAGCAGGATTAGCGGGGGGGGCACAGATACGCAGTATTTT. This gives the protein CASRISGGGTDTQYF.

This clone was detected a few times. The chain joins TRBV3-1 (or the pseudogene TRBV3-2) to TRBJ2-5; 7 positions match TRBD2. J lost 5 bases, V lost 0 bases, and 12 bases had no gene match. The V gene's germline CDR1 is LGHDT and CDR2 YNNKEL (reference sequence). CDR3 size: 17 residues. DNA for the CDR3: TGTGCCAGCAGCCAAGAATTCGGCGGGGGTGAGCGGGAGACCCAGTACTTC. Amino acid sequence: CASSQEFGGGERETQYF.

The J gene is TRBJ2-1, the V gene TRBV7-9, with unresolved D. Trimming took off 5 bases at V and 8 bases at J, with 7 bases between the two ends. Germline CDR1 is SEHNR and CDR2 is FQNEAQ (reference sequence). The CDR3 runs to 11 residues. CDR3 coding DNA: TGTGCCAGCAGCCCGAGTCATGAGCAGTTCTTC. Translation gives CASSPSHEQFF.

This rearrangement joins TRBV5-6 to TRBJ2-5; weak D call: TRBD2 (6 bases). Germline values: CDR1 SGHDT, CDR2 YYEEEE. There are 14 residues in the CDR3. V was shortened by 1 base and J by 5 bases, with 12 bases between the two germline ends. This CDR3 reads CASSLRGGGETQYF. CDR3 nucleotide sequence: TGTGCCAGCAGCTTGAGGGGAGGCGGCGAGACCCAGTACTTC.

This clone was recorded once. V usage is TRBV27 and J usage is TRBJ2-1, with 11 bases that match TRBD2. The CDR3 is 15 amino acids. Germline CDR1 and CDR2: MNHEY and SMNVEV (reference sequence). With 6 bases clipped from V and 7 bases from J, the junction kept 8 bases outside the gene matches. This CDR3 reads CASRKLTSGDNEQFF. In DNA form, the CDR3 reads TGTGCCAGCAGAAAACTGACTAGCGGGGATAATGAGCAGTTCTTC.

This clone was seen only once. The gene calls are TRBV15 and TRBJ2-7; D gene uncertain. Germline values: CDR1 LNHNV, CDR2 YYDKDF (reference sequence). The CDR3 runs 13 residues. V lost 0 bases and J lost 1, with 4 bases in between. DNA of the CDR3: TGTGCCACCAGCAGAGACAGATCCTACGAGCAGTACTTC. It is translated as CATSRDRSYEQYF.

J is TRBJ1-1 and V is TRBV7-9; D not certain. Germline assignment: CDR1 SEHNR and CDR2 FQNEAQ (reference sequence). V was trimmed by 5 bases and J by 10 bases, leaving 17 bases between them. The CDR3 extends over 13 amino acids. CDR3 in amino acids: CASSRPPPGGAFF. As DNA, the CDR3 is TGTGCCAGCAGCCGCCCCCCGCCGGGTGGAGCTTTCTTT.

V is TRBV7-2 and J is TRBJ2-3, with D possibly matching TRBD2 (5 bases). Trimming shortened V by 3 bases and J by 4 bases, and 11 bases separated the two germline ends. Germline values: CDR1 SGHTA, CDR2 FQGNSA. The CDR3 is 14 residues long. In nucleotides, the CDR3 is TGTGCCAGCAGCTTCTCTCTGCGGGCAGATACGCAGTATTTT. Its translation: CASSFSLRADTQYF. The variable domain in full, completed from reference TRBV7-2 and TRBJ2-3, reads GAGVSQSPSNKVTEKGKDVELRCDPISGHTALYWYRQSLGQGLEFLIYFQGNSAPDKSGLPSDRFSAERTGGSVSTLTIQRTQQEDSAVYLCASSFSLRADTQYFGPGTRLTVL.

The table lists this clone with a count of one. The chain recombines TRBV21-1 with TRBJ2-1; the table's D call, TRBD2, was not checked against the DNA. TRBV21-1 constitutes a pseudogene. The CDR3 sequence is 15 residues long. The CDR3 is CASSKLAGDNNEQFF. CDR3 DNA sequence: TGTGCCAGCAGCAAACTAGCGGGGGATAACAATGAGCAGTTCTTC.

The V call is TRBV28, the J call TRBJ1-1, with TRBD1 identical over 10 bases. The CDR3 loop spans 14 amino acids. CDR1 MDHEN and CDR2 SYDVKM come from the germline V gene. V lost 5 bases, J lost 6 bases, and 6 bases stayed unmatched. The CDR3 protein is CASSPRDRGAEAFF. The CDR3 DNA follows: TGTGCCAGCAGTCCGAGGGACAGGGGAGCTGAAGCTTTCTTT.

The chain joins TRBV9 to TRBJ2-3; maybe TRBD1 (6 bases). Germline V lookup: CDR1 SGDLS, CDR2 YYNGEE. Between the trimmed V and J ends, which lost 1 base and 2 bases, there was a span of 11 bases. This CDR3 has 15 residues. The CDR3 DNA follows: TGTGCCAGCAGCGTAAGGACAGTGATCACAGATACGCAGTATTTT. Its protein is CASSVRTVITDTQYF.

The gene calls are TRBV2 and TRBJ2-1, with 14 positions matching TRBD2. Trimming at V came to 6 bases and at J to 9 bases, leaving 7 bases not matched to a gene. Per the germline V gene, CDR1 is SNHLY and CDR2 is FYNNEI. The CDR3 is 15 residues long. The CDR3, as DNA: TGTGCCAGCAGCGTGACTAGCGGGGGGGTGGGTGAGCAGTTCTTC. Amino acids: CASSVTSGGVGEQFF.

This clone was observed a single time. The CDR3 DNA reads as TGTGCCAGCAGCTTAGGCCAGGGGGTAGGGACCGGGGAGCTGTTTTTT. It is translated as CASSLGQGVGTGELFF. The chain is built from TRBV11-2 and TRBJ2-2; 7 nucleotides match TRBD1. CDR3 length: 16 amino acids. The germline V gene encodes CDR1 SGHAT and CDR2 FQNNGV. Unmatched junction bases numbered 7, after V lost 1 base and J lost 5 bases. The entire variable domain, with the rest obtained from reference TRBV11-2 and TRBJ2-2, is as follows: EAGVAQSPRYKIIEKRQSVAFWCNPISGHATLYWYQQILGQGPKLLIQFQNNGVVDDSQLPKDRFSAERLKGVDSTLKIQPAKLEDSAVYLCASSLGQGVGTGELFFGEGSRLTVL.

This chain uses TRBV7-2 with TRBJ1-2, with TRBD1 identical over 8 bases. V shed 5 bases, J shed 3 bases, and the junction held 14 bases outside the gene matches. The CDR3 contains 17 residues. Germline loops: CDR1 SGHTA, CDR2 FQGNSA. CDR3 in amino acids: CASSLTPGTGLYYGYTF. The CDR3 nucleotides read TGTGCCAGCAGCCTTACCCCCGGGACAGGCCTCTACTATGGCTACACCTTC.

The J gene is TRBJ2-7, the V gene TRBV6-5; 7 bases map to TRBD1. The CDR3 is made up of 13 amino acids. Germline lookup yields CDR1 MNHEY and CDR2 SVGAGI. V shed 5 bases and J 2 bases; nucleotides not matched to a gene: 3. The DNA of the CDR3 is TGTGCCAGCAGTACCGGGACAGCCTACGAGCAGTACTTC. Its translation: CASSTGTAYEQYF.

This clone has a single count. The CDR3: CASSYQMNTEAFF. The DNA of the CDR3 is TGTGCCAGCAGCTATCAGATGAACACTGAAGCTTTCTTT. The chain couples TRBV7-6 to TRBJ1-1; no firm D call. Looked up from germline, CDR1 is SGHVS and CDR2 is FNYEAQ. V was cut by 4 bases and J by 0 bases, with 6 bases left in between. The CDR3 has 13 residues.

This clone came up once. CDR3: CASSVRLAGTGELFF. CDR3 bases: TGCGCCAGCAGCGTCCGACTAGCGGGGACCGGGGAGCTGTTTTTT. The chain employs TRBV5-1 and TRBJ2-2; 11 positions agree with TRBD2. CDR1 SGHRS and CDR2 YFSETQ come from the germline V gene. The CDR3 has 15 residues. V lost 4 bases, J lost 5 bases, and 4 bases stayed unmatched.

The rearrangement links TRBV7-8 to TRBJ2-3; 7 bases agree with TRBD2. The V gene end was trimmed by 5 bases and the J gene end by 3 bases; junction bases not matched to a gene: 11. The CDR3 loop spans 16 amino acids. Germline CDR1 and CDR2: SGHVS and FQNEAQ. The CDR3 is CASSLGEYGGTDTQYF. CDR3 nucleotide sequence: TGTGCCAGCAGCCTGGGCGAGTACGGGGGGACAGATACGCAGTATTTT.

The CDR3 DNA is TGCGCCAGCAGCATACTAGCGAAGAGCTCCTACAATGAGCAGTTCTTC. This codes for CASSILAKSSYNEQFF. The chain links TRBV5-1 to TRBJ2-1, with TRBD2 identical over 7 bases. Losses at the gene ends were 4 bases for V and 0 bases for J; bases not matched to a gene: 7. CDR1 and CDR2 (germline): SGHRS, YFSETQ. This CDR3 is built from 16 residues. The full variable domain, its missing parts supplied by reference TRBV5-1 and TRBJ2-1, is KAGVTQTPRYLIKTRGQQVTLSCSPISGHRSVSWYQQTPGQGLQFLFEYFSETQRNKGNFPGRFSGRQFSNSRSEMNVSTLELGDSALYLCASSILAKSSYNEQFFGPGTRLTVL.

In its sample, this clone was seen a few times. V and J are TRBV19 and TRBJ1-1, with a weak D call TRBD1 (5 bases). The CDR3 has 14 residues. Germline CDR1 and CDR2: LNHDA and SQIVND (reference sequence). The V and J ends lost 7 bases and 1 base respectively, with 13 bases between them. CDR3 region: CASKWGRANTEAFF. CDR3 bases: TGTGCCAGTAAATGGGGCAGGGCGAACACTGAAGCTTTCTTT.

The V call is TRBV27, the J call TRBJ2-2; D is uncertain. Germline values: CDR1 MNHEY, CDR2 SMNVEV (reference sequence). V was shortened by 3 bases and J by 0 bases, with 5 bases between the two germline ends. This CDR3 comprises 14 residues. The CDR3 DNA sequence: TGTGCCAGCAGTTTCGGAGCGAACACCGGGGAGCTGTTTTTT. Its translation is CASSFGANTGELFF.